The clone carrying this T cell receptor (beta chain) occurred many times. What it binds is unknown. The source of the sample is a study of T-cell reconstitution after alpha-beta-depleted transplantation in children. Study-level points and caveats: T-cell numbers and diversity one year post-transplant derived largely from freshly generated T cells. Alpha-beta T cells present about two months after transplant were reported to originate from several hundred expanded graft clones. Surviving recipient T cells and thymic progenitors accounted for the high day-60 TCRbeta diversity observed in some patients.

The V end was cut by 6 bases, the J end by 7 bases, with 22 bases between. The CDR3 contains 17 residues. Unique molecular identifiers were incorporated during preparation of the TCRbeta library. TCRdb reprocessed the PCR reads with MiXCR, giving one entry per CDR3 protein. The repertoire includes 500,000 to 650,000 distinct CDR3 sequences, about an eighth of them detected once, and roughly 15% sits in the top ten. J is TRBJ1-6 and V is TRBV12-3 or TRBV12-4; a possible D gene is TRBD1 (6 bases). The specimen was PBMCs, mostly from graft donor cells, collected 180 days after TCRalphabeta/CD19-depleted stem cell transplant. This receptor was taken from a female patient aged 2-15 years who had a stem cell transplant for aplastic anemia, so the T cells may come from the graft donor. CDR3: CASSPGAPGEVNSPLHF. The DNA of the CDR3 is TGTGCCAGCAGCCCAGGGGCACCGGGGGAAGTGAATTCACCCCTCCACTTT.